This TCR beta chain was identified during a study of identical twins (dated by TCRdb to the mid-2010s). With regard to the full study: TCR alpha and beta repertoires from monozygotic twins, unrelated adults of various ages and cord blood were deep-sequenced to test whether fetal clonotypes persist. To rule out contamination, the twin experiments were replicated at different times with different library preparation protocols.

Every donor was a healthy Caucasian. Three pairs of female monozygotic twins, all aged about 18 to 30 years, made up the twin cohort. CD4+ and CD8+ T cell populations were isolated with positive isolation kits from Invitrogen. CDR1 and CDR2, looked up from the germline V gene, are SGHDT and YYEEEE. The CDR3 spans 13 residues, from the cysteine through the phenylalanine. The entry retains the CDR3 DNA only, 39 bases that are in frame from base 1. V is cut by 0 bases and J by 6 bases, and the space between the germline ends is 10 bases. The method behind the library was 5' RACE. The sample was run on an Illumina HiSeq 2000. Template switching introduced a universal primer binding site; the final cDNA contained a unique molecular identifier, enabling accurate counting of TCR cDNA molecules. First-strand cDNA for TCR alpha and beta chains was synthesized from specific primers in the conserved constant-segment region. To control for contamination, every cDNA library carried two barcodes: a SMART-Mk sample barcode plus Illumina barcodes. TruSeq adapter sequences along with Illumina sample barcodes were introduced in two successive PCR steps. TCR alpha and beta cDNA libraries were sequenced on the Illumina HiSeq platform with custom primers. In the authors' own workflow: Raw reads were processed with MiGEC to extract unique molecular identifiers, and MiXCR was used to determine CDR3 positions. Recombination models were inferred per individual with the repgenHMM and IGoR tools using an EM algorithm. The tcR package in R was used for shared clonotype analysis, with sharing normalized by the product of cloneset sizes. To study raw recombination free of thymic and clonal selection effects, out-of-frame nonproductive sequences were analyzed. TCRdb cleaned the public reads at Q25 with fastp, built clones with MiXCR and kept in-frame beta chains. When rows share a CDR3 protein, they turn into one entry using the most common DNA and genes. TCRdb, not the authors, supplied the V and J calls. The sample table lists about 500,000 distinct CDR3 sequences, around an eighth of them with a count of one. The ten largest clones represent 0.8% to 1% of the sample.

Points the paper makes about the study in general: Zero-insertion analyses could be partly confounded by invariant T cells such as MAIT and iNKT, though diverse VJ usage argued against such confounding for most clonotypes. The excess sharing between twins in beta out-of-frame sequences was weaker because fewer shared sequences reduced the signal-to-noise ratio. Abundant cord blood beta clonotypes had fewer insertions, young adult naive repertoires showed a similar but weaker trend, and memory repertoires showed no such trend. Out-of-frame TCR alpha sequences shared between twins showed an excess of low generation-probability sequences compared with coincidental sharing between unrelated individuals. Because the same donors could not be followed over many years, the conclusions depended on cross-sectional statistical analysis. In monozygotic twins, recombination models systematically underestimated out-of-frame TCR alpha sharing, but the models matched the sharing seen between unrelated individuals.

Notes on this clonotype: Its antigen specificity is not known. Base qualities are missing; no much larger clone stands one base away.

This sample was also put to use in a study of yellow fever vaccine responses in identical twins. Taken from the second paper: The T cell response to vaccination in identical twins was reported by the authors to appear partly convergent and partly personalized. In identical twins, the study followed T cell clones that responded to the vaccine with precision.

The receptor comes from a woman between 18 and 30 years old in good health. This chain is built from TRBV5-6 and TRBJ2-7, with the identity of the D gene unclear. Sample: CD4+ T cells sorted from blood. The DNA sequence reads TGTGCCAGCAGCTTGGCTACGCCGGGCGAGCAGTACTTC. The translation is CASSLATPGEQYF.